This TCR beta chain comes out of a study of response to subunit inactivated influenza vaccine. Study-level points and caveats: Authors suggested seasonal influenza vaccinations each recruit few new T cells.

TCRdb called the RT-PCR reads again in MiXCR, with one record for every CDR3 protein. The sample holds fewer than 700,000 distinct CDR3 sequences, approximately 13% seen once. The CDR3 contains 14 residues. Between the trimmed V and J ends, which lost 4 bases and 2 bases, there was a span of 9 bases. Looked up from germline, CDR1 is SGHTA and CDR2 is FQGNSA. Comments on this clonotype: The antigen remains unidentified.

The sample in question was PBMCs from blood, obtained more than 35 days after vaccination. The sequence came from a man aged 50 or older who received an inactivated influenza vaccine. J is TRBJ1-5 and V is TRBV7-2; D remains unclear. In nucleotides, the CDR3 is TGTGCCAGCAGCTCGGATAACGGCAATCAGCCCCAGCATTTT. It specifies CASSSDNGNQPQHF. Supplemented by reference TRBV7-2 and TRBJ1-5, the full variable domain reads GAGVSQSPSNKVTEKGKDVELRCDPISGHTALYWYRQSLGQGLEFLIYFQGNSAPDKSGLPSDRFSAERTGGSVSTLTIQRTQQEDSAVYLCASSSDNGNQPQHFGDGTRLSIL.